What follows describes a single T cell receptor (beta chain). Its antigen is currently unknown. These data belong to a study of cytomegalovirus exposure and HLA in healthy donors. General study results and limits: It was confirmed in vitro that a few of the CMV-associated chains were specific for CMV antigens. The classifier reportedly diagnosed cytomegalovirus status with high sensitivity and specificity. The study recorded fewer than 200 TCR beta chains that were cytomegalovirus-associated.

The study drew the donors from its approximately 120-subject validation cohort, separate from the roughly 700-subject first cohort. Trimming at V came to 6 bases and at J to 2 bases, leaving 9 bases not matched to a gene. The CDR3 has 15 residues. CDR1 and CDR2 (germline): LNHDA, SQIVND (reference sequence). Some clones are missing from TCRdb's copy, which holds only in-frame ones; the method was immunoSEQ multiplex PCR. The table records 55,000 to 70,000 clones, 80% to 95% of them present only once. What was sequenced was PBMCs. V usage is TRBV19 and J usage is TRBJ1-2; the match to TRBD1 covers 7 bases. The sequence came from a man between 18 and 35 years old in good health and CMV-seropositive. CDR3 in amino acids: CASSEMRGQNYGYTF. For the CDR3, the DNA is TGTGCCAGTAGCGAAATGCGGGGACAGAACTATGGCTACACCTTC. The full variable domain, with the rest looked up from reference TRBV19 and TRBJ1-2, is DGGITQSPKYLFRKEGQNVTLSCEQNLNHDAMYWYRQDPGQGLRLIYYSQIVNDFQKGDIAEGYSVSREKKESFPLTVTSAQKNPTAFYLCASSEMRGQNYGYTFGSGTRLTVV.